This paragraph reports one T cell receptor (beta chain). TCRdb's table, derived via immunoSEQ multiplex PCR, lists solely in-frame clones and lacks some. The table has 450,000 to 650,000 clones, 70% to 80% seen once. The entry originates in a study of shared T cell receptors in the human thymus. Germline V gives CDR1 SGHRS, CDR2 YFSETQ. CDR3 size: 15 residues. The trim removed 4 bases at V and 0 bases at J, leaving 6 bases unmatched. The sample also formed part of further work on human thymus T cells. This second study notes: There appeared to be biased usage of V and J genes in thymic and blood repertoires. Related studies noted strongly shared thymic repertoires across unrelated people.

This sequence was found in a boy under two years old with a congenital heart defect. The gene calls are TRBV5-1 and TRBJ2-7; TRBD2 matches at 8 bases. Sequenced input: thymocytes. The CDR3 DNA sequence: TGCGCCAGCAGCATTACTAGCGGTAGCTCCTACGAGCAGTACTTC. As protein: CASSITSGSSYEQYF.